This entry describes one T cell receptor (beta chain). Antigen: not known. The protocol was immunoSEQ multiplex PCR, while the TCRdb copy is restricted to in-frame clones and leaves out a portion. Here the sample spans about 150,000 clones, 80% to 90% being singletons. Germline loops: CDR1 LNHDA, CDR2 SQIVND (reference sequence). This CDR3 has 16 amino acids. V lost 4 bases to trimming and J lost 2 bases; unmatched junction nucleotides: 6. This entry is derived from a study of T cell responses to AZD1222 COVID-19 vaccine. Study-level findings and limits: Donors, mostly white British, included more females; clonal diversity was possibly underestimated. Only five or six people who got AZD1222 tested seropositive at baseline.

The sample was peripheral blood, taken on day 0 of MenACWY control vaccination. The V call is TRBV19, the J call TRBJ2-1, with TRBD2 matching over 9 bases. This sequence originates from an adult in good health. This chain's CDR3 is CASSRGGRATYNEQFF. In DNA form, the CDR3 reads TGTGCCAGTAGTAGAGGCGGGAGGGCGACCTACAATGAGCAGTTCTTC.